Following are 27 T cell receptor beta chains from one sample sequenced in a study of Ad26.COV2.S vaccination and SARS-CoV-2 variants (dated by TCRdb to the early 2020s). What this sample's treatment or condition label stands for: some 20 received Ad26.COV2.S at low or high dose, single or two shots; 5 received placebo; per-sample allocation not given. Repertoires of vaccine and placebo recipients were sequenced from samples collected on day 63 after the first injection. The library was generated by the immunoSEQ multiplex PCR assay. TCRdb retrieved this table from immuneACCESS and kept in-frame rearrangements only. Not all clones are present; in checked studies, unresolved V genes account for under half, and no reason is known for the remainder. Counted in this sample were about 350,000 clones; about 89% of them appeared once. Of the sample, approximately 5% is held by the ten largest clones. The source was peripheral blood, collected in a trial of Ad26.COV2.S vaccine versus placebo. The origin of the receptors is a person aged 18 to 65 who received the Ad26.COV2.S COVID-19 vaccine or a placebo.

The CDR3 sequence is CASRPGPDTEAFF. The CDR3 nucleotides read TGCGCCAGCAGACCGGGCCCCGACACTGAAGCTTTCTTT. The chain recombines TRBV4-1 with TRBJ1-1, with D uncertain. The V gene's germline CDR1 is MGHRA and CDR2 YSYEKL. Trimming took off 6 bases at V and 3 bases at J, with 11 bases between the two ends. This CDR3 is 13 amino acids long.

V gene TRBV21-1 combines with J gene TRBJ2-1; the D call of TRBD2 is as the table states it, not checked on the DNA. TRBV21-1 counts as a pseudogene. The CDR3 extends over 19 amino acids. CDR3 loop: CASIGGGLSGRRSYNEQFF. As DNA, the CDR3 is TGTGCCAGCATTGGAGGGGGCCTTAGCGGGAGGCGTTCCTACAATGAGCAGTTCTTC.

The chain uses TRBV27 and TRBJ2-2; possibly TRBD2 for D (6 bases). The germline V gene encodes CDR1 MNHEY and CDR2 SMNVEV (reference sequence). Trimming shortened V by 2 bases and J by 0 bases, and 10 bases separated the two germline ends. This CDR3 has 16 amino acids. The CDR3 DNA is TGTGCCAGCAGTTTACTGGGACTTTCGAACACCGGGGAGCTGTTTTTT. Its protein product is CASSLLGLSNTGELFF.

The rearrangement joins TRBV27 to TRBJ1-5; D might be TRBD1 (6 bases). CDR3 size: 14 residues. The V and J ends lost 8 bases and 0 bases respectively, with 11 bases between them. The germline CDR1 and CDR2 sequences are MNHEY and SMNVEV (reference sequence). CDR3 nucleotide sequence: TGTGCCAGCGCACGACAGGTTAGCAATCAGCCCCAGCATTTT. It is translated as CASARQVSNQPQHF.

J is TRBJ2-7 and V is TRBV19; D perhaps matches TRBD1 (5 bases). V was shortened by 5 bases and J by 6 bases, with 8 bases between the two germline ends. Germline V lookup: CDR1 LNHDA, CDR2 SQIVND (reference sequence). The CDR3 runs to 11 residues. CDR3 region: CASSDRGEQYF. The CDR3 nucleotides are TGTGCCAGTAGTGATAGGGGCGAGCAGTACTTC.

The chain joins TRBV6-2 or TRBV6-3 to TRBJ2-1; TRBD2 agrees at 7 bases. The V segment lost 6 bases and the J segment 8 bases; nucleotides outside the gene matches: 7. Germline loops: CDR1 MNHEY, CDR2 SVGEGT. The CDR3 has 13 amino acids. The CDR3 region has the DNA TGTGCCAGCAGCCAGACTAGCACCCATGAGCAGTTCTTC. Its translation: CASSQTSTHEQFF.

The rearrangement uses TRBV12-5 and TRBJ1-2, with D perhaps matching TRBD1 (5 bases). The ends were cut back, 1 base at V and 9 bases at J, with 15 bases in the middle. This CDR3 has 14 amino acids. From germline, CDR1 is LGHNT and CDR2 FRNRAP. This CDR3 reads CASGLDLLGGSYTF. The CDR3 DNA reads as TGTGCTAGTGGTTTGGACCTCCTTGGGGGAAGCTACACCTTC.

V is TRBV7-2 and J is TRBJ2-3, with 10 bases identical to TRBD2. V gave up 0 bases and J gave up 4 bases; unmatched junction bases: 10. The germline gives CDR1 SGHTA, CDR2 FQGNSA. The CDR3 consists of 18 residues. The CDR3 nucleotides are TGTGCCAGCAGCTTAGCAGGCGGAGCGGGGGGGAGGGCAGATACGCAGTATTTT. This codes for CASSLAGGAGGRADTQYF.

A single count supports this clone. The V gene is TRBV5-4, the J gene TRBJ2-7, with TRBD2 matching over 11 bases. This CDR3 has 17 amino acids. J lost 5 bases, V lost 7 bases, and 17 bases had no gene match. Germline CDR1 is SGHNT and CDR2 is YYREEE (reference sequence). The CDR3 DNA reads TGTGCCAGCCGGAGCCCGTCAACTAGCGGGAGTATCAACGAGCAGTACTTC. Its translation: CASRSPSTSGSINEQYF.

The V gene is TRBV28, the J gene TRBJ1-5, with a tentative D call TRBD1 (5 bases). Trimming cost V 6 bases and J 2 bases, with 20 bases left between them. The CDR3 is made up of 17 amino acids. Germline CDR1 is MDHEN and CDR2 is SYDVKM. The CDR3 region is CASSKGPKRGGNQPQHF. The CDR3 bases are TGTGCCAGCAGCAAGGGACCGAAAAGGGGAGGCAATCAGCCCCAGCATTTT. Full variable domain (remainder filled in from reference TRBV28 and TRBJ1-5): DVKVTQSSRYLVKRTGEKVFLECVQDMDHENMFWYRQDPGLGLRLIYFSYDVKMKEKGDIPEGYSVSREKKERFSLILESASTNQTSMYLCASSKGPKRGGNQPQHFGDGTRLSIL.

V is TRBV3-1 (or the pseudogene TRBV3-2) and J is TRBJ1-4; TRBD1 matches at 7 bases. The trim removed 4 bases at V and 7 bases at J, leaving 12 bases unmatched. The CDR3 has 16 amino acids. CDR1 is LGHDT, CDR2 YNNKEL, per germline (reference sequence). CDR3 nucleotides: TGTGCCAGCAGCCGTCCCGACAGGGTCGAGGGTGAAAAACTGTTTTTT. Encoded protein: CASSRPDRVEGEKLFF.

The chain recombines TRBV7-2 with TRBJ2-7; 7 bases line up with TRBD2. The CDR3 sequence is 16 residues long. The junction had 10 bases not matched to a gene; V was cut back by 3 bases and J by 2 bases. Germline CDR1 and CDR2: SGHTA and FQGNSA. The CDR3 coding sequence is TGTGCCAGCAGCTTCACAGGACTAGTTACTACCTACGAGCAGTACTTC. Its protein product is CASSFTGLVTTYEQYF.

The CDR3 bases are TGTGCCAGTAGTATGGATATGAGAAGAATTTCCTCTGGAAACACCATATATTTT. This codes for CASSMDMRRISSGNTIYF. This chain uses TRBV19 with TRBJ1-3; no reliable D call. Trimming took off 3 bases at V and 0 bases at J, with 18 bases between the two ends. There are 18 residues in the CDR3. Germline V lookup: CDR1 LNHDA, CDR2 SQIVND (reference sequence).

This CDR3 reads CASSQDTLTNSPLHF. CDR3 DNA sequence: TGTGCCAGCAGCCAAGATACGTTGACTAATTCACCCCTCCACTTT. The genes are TRBV3-1 (or the pseudogene TRBV3-2) and TRBJ1-6, with no clear D. V was shortened by 0 bases and J by 6 bases, with 9 bases between the two germline ends. Germline V gene sequence: CDR1 LGHDT, CDR2 YNNKEL (reference sequence). This CDR3 is built from 15 residues.

The V and J genes are TRBV2 and TRBJ1-4; 7 nucleotides align to TRBD1. CDR1 and CDR2 from the germline V gene are SNHLY and FYNNEI. This CDR3 comprises 20 residues. V lost 1 base to trimming and J lost 0 bases; unmatched junction nucleotides: 14. The CDR3 nucleotides are TGTGCCAGCAGTGAAGTCCCACCCGGGACAGTTTTAGCAACTAATGAAAAACTGTTTTTT. This sequence encodes CASSEVPPGTVLATNEKLFF.

V gene TRBV15 combines with J gene TRBJ2-7, with D possibly matching TRBD1 (5 bases). Germline CDR1 reads LNHNV; CDR2 reads YYDKDF (reference sequence). The CDR3 length is 16 residues. Trimming pared 1 base from V and 5 bases from J, leaving 18 bases between. The CDR3 loop is CATSRVGQGLFHEQYF. CDR3 sequence (DNA): TGTGCCACCAGCAGAGTGGGTCAGGGTTTATTCCACGAGCAGTACTTC.

The V and J genes are TRBV29-1 and TRBJ1-2, with TRBD1 matching over 9 bases. This CDR3 has 13 amino acids. Trimming cost V 7 bases and J 8 bases; bases outside gene matches: 11. CDR1 and CDR2 from the germline V gene are SQVTM and ANQGSEA. This CDR3 reads CSAAPGQGQGYTF. CDR3 in DNA: TGCAGCGCAGCCCCGGGACAGGGACAAGGCTACACCTTC.

The genes are TRBV19 and TRBJ1-5; D is unclear. CDR1 and CDR2 (germline): LNHDA, SQIVND (reference sequence). V shed 4 bases and J shed 6 bases, with 13 bases lying between them. The CDR3 has 14 residues. The CDR3 nucleotides are TGTGCCAGTAGTAGGACTTATGATACTCAGCCCCAGCATTTT. It translates to CASSRTYDTQPQHF. Together with reference TRBV19 and TRBJ1-5, the CDR3 gives the full variable domain: DGGITQSPKYLFRKEGQNVTLSCEQNLNHDAMYWYRQDPGQGLRLIYYSQIVNDFQKGDIAEGYSVSREKKESFPLTVTSAQKNPTAFYLCASSRTYDTQPQHFGDGTRLSIL.

This clone was recorded once. The chain links TRBV24-1 to TRBJ1-2; no definite D call. The CDR3 length is 13 residues. With 5 bases removed from V and 7 bases from J, the gap between germline ends came to 13 bases. The germline V gene encodes CDR1 KGHDR and CDR2 SFDVKD. The DNA of the CDR3 is TGTGCCACCAGTGCCAGTGGGCGGGGTGGCTACACCTTC. This codes for CATSASGRGGYTF.

This chain uses TRBV4-2 with TRBJ2-7; D may match TRBD1 or TRBD2 (5 bases each). The CDR3 extends over 16 amino acids. CDR1 and CDR2 (germline): LGHNA, YNFKEQ. The V end lost 0 bases, the J end lost 0 bases, and 12 bases lay between the germline ends. Here the CDR3 DNA reads TGTGCCAGCAGCCAAGATGGGGCAGGAGGCTCCTACGAGCAGTACTTC. Encoded protein: CASSQDGAGGSYEQYF.

As to this clone: At the DNA level, this CDR3 is encoded by other sequences in the same sample as well. V usage is TRBV5-5 and J usage is TRBJ2-7, with 10 bases matching TRBD1. The CDR3 is made up of 15 amino acids. After removal of 0 bases from V and 2 bases from J, the junction contained 2 bases not matched to a gene. Germline-derived CDR1 and CDR2 are SGHKS and YYEKEE (reference sequence). CDR3 in DNA: TGTGCCAGCAGCTTGGGGACAGGGGGGGCCTACGAGCAGTACTTC. Translation gives CASSLGTGGAYEQYF.

This sequence joins TRBV6-5 and TRBJ2-5; D gene uncertain. This CDR3 has 13 amino acids. Looked up from germline, CDR1 is MNHEY and CDR2 is SVGAGI. V lost 1 base to trimming and J lost 4 bases, with 7 bases between them. The CDR3: CASSYLGRETQYF. In nucleotides, the CDR3 is TGTGCCAGCAGTTACTTAGGAAGAGAGACCCAGTACTTC.

CDR3 in DNA: TGTGCCACCAGCAGAGGAACTAGAGATACCTACGAGCAGTACTTC. This encodes CATSRGTRDTYEQYF. The chain joins TRBV15 to TRBJ2-7; D perhaps matches TRBD2 (5 bases). The CDR3 sequence is 15 residues long. Trimming cost V 1 base and J 2 bases, with 12 bases left between them. From germline, CDR1 is LNHNV and CDR2 YYDKDF (reference sequence).

V is TRBV6-2 or TRBV6-3 and J is TRBJ2-2; 12 nucleotides line up with TRBD1. CDR1 is MNHEY, CDR2 SVGEGT, per germline. This CDR3 spans 16 amino acids. J gave up 5 bases and V 5 bases, and 6 bases lay outside the gene matches. CDR3 DNA: TGTGCCAGCAGTACCGGGACAGGGGGCATGACCGGGGAGCTGTTTTTT. It yields the protein CASSTGTGGMTGELFF.

V usage is TRBV19 and J usage is TRBJ2-5, with 9 bases identical to TRBD1. The ends lost 5 bases at V and 5 bases at J; junction bases unmatched: 6. The CDR3 is 14 residues long. CDR1 and CDR2 (germline): LNHDA, SQIVND (reference sequence). CDR3 loop: CASSELGTGETQYF. CDR3 DNA sequence: TGTGCCAGTAGTGAACTAGGGACAGGGGAGACCCAGTACTTC.

The rearrangement joins TRBV18 to TRBJ2-5; 9 bases map to TRBD1. V shed 4 bases and J 2 bases; nucleotides not matched to a gene: 2. Germline lookup yields CDR1 KGHSH and CDR2 LQKENI. The CDR3 has 14 amino acids. CDR3 amino acids: CASSQGQGQETQYF. CDR3 DNA: TGTGCCAGCTCACAGGGACAGGGTCAAGAGACCCAGTACTTC.

This chain uses TRBV24-1 with TRBJ2-2, with TRBD2 matching 10 bases. The V segment lost 4 bases and the J segment 5 bases; nucleotides outside the gene matches: 9. The CDR3 runs to 17 residues. Germline V gene sequence: CDR1 KGHDR, CDR2 SFDVKD. CDR3 sequence (DNA): TGTGCCACCAGTGACCCGAGCCTAGCGGGAGTTACCGGGGAGCTGTTTTTT. Translating gives CATSDPSLAGVTGELFF.